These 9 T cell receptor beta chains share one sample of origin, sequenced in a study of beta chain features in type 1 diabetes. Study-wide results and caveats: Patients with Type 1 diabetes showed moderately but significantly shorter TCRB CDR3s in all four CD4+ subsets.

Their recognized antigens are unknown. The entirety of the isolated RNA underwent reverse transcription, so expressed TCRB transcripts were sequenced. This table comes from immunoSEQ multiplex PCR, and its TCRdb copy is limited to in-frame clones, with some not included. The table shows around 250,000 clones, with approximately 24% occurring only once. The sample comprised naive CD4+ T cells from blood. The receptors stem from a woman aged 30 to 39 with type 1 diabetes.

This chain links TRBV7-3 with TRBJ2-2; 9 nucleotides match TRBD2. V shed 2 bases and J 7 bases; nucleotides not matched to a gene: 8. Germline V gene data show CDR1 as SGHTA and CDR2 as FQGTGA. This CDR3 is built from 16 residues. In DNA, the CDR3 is TGTGCCAGCAGCTTACAGCTAGCGGGATCGGGCGGGGAGCTGTTTTTT. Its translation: CASSLQLAGSGGELFF. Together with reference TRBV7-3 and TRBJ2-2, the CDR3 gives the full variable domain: GAGVSQTPSNKVTEKGKYVELRCDPISGHTALYWYRQSLGQGPEFLIYFQGTGAADDSGLPNDRFFAVRPEGSVSTLKIQRTERGDSAVYLCASSLQLAGSGGELFFGEGSRLTVL.

CDR3 amino acids: CASSVGTVGYNEQFF. The CDR3 DNA follows: TGTGCCAGCAGCGTAGGAACTGTCGGCTACAATGAGCAGTTCTTC. The chain links TRBV9 to TRBJ2-1, with unresolved D. From germline, CDR1 is SGDLS and CDR2 YYNGEE. V shed 0 bases and J shed 3 bases, with 10 bases lying between them. The CDR3 consists of 15 residues. Full variable domain (remainder filled in from reference TRBV9 and TRBJ2-1): DSGVTQTPKHLITATGQRVTLRCSPRSGDLSVYWYQQSLDQGLQFLIQYYNGEERAKGNILERFSAQQFPDLHSELNLSSLELGDSALYFCASSVGTVGYNEQFFGPGTRLTVL.

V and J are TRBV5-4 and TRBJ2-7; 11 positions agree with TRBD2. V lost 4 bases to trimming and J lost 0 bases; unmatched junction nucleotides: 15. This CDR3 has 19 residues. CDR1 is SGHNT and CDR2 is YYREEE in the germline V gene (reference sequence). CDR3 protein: CASSPGPGLAGRSSYEQYF. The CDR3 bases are TGTGCCAGCAGCCCGGGACCCGGACTAGCGGGCAGGAGCTCCTACGAGCAGTACTTC.

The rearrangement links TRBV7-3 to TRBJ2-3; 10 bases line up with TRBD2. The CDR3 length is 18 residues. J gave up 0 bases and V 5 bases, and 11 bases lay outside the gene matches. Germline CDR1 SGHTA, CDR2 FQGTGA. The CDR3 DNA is TGTGCCAGCAGCCCGAGGGTAGCGGGAGGCTCTAGCACAGATACGCAGTATTTT. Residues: CASSPRVAGGSSTDTQYF.

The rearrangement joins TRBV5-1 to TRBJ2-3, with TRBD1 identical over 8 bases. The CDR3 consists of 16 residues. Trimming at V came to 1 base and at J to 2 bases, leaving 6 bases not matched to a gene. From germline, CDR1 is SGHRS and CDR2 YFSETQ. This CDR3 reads CASSLPTGAVTDTQYF. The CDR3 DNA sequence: TGCGCCAGCAGCTTGCCGACAGGGGCTGTCACAGATACGCAGTATTTT.

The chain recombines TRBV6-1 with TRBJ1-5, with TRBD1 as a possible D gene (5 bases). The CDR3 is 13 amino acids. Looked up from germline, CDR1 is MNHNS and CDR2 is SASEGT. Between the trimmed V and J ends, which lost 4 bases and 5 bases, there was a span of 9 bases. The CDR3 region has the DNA TGTGCCAGCAGTGGTGGGGCAGATCAGCCCCAGCATTTT. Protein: CASSGGADQPQHF.

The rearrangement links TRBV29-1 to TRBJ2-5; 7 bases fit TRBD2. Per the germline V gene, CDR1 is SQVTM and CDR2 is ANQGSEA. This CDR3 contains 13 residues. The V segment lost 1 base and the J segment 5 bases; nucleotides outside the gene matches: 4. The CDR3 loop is CSVEVGRGETQYF. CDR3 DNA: TGCAGCGTTGAAGTGGGGAGGGGTGAGACCCAGTACTTC.

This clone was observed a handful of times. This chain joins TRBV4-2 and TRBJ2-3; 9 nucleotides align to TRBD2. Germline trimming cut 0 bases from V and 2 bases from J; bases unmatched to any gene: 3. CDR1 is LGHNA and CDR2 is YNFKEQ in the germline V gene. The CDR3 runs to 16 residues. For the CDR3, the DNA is TGTGCCAGCAGCCAAGAAGCTAGCGGGAACACAGATACGCAGTATTTT. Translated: CASSQEASGNTDTQYF.

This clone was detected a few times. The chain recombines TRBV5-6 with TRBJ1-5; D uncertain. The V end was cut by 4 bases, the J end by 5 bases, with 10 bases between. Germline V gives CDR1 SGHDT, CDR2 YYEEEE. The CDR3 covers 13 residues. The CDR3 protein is CASSPFPHQPQHF. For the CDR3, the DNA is TGTGCCAGCAGCCCCTTTCCCCATCAGCCCCAGCATTTT. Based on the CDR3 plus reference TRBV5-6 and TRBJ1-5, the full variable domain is DAGVTQSPTHLIKTRGQQVTLRCSPKSGHDTVSWYQQALGQGPQFIFQYYEEEERQRGNFPDRFSGHQFPNYSSELNVNALLLGDSALYLCASSPFPHQPQHFGDGTRLSIL.